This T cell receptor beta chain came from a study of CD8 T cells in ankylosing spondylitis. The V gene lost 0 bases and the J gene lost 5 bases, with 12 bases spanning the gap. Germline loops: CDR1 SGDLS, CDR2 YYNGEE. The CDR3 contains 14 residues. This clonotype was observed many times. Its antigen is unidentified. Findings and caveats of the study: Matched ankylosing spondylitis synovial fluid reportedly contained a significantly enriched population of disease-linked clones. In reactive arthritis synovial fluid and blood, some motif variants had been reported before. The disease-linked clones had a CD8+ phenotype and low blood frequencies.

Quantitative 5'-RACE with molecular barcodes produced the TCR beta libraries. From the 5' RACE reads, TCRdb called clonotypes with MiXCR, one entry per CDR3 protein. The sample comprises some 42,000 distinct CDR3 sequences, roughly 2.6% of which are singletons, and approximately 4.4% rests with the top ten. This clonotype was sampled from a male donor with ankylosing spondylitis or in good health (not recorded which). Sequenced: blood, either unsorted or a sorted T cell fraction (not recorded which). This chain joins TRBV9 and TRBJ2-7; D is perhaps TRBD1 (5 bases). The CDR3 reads CASSVVDQGHEQYF. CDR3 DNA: TGTGCCAGCAGCGTAGTCGATCAGGGCCACGAGCAGTACTTC.